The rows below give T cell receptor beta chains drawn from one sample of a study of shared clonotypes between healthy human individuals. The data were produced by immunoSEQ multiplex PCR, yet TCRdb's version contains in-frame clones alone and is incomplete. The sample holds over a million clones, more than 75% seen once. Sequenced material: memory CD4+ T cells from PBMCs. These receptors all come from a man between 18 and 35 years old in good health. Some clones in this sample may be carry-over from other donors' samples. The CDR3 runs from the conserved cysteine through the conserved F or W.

cdr3_aa: CASSVGLLRDTQYF; v_call: TRBV6-1; j_call: TRBJ2-3
cdr3_aa: CASSLYAAAGEAFF; v_call: TRBV7-3; j_call: TRBJ1-1
cdr3_aa: CASSRESTGGSNYGYTF; v_call: TRBV7-9; j_call: TRBJ1-2
cdr3_aa: CASSPLGVENTGELFF; v_call: TRBV18; j_call: TRBJ2-2
cdr3_aa: CASSPGQKNTEAFF; v_call: TRBV19; j_call: TRBJ1-1
cdr3_aa: CASSLGLAETYEQYF; v_call: TRBV7-9; j_call: TRBJ2-7
cdr3_aa: CASSLPRTSGRSQRNEQFF; v_call: TRBV4-1; j_call: TRBJ2-1
cdr3_aa: CASSMRQGAFFSYEQYF; v_call: TRBV19; j_call: TRBJ2-7
cdr3_aa: CASSLAQSGRGYTF; v_call: TRBV5-1; j_call: TRBJ1-2
cdr3_aa: CASSVSPRNTEAFF; v_call: TRBV9; j_call: TRBJ1-1
cdr3_aa: CASSTDGPYEQYF; v_call: TRBV7-9; j_call: TRBJ2-7
cdr3_aa: CASSNYGYTF; v_call: TRBV28; j_call: TRBJ1-2
cdr3_aa: CASSLDLLREQFF; v_call: TRBV11-2; j_call: TRBJ2-1
cdr3_aa: CASSLGQITEAFF; v_call: TRBV5-1; j_call: TRBJ1-1